This T cell receptor beta chain was captured by sequencing in a study of T-cell memory formation after mild COVID-19. Looking at the study overall: TCR clusters were mostly confined to one donor each.

MiXCR, applied by TCRdb to the 5' RACE reads, yields one record per CDR3 protein. The sample contains roughly 150,000 distinct CDR3 sequences, approximately 14% of which appear only once. Germline trimming cut 5 bases from V and 8 bases from J; bases unmatched to any gene: 2. The CDR3 contains 13 residues. CDR1 SGHRS and CDR2 YFSETQ come from the germline V gene. V and J are TRBV5-1 and TRBJ2-1, with 12 bases fitting TRBD2. This receptor was taken from an adult woman who had mild COVID-19 (a few samples of this study predate the infection). Cell type and time point are not known. Sequencing used PBMCs or a T cell subset sorted from them (not recorded which). In DNA, the CDR3 is TGCGCCAGCAGGACTAGCGGGAGCTATGAGCAGTTCTTC. Its translation: CASRTSGSYEQFF.